This entry lists 30 T cell receptor beta chains sequenced from one sample in a study of Graves' ophthalmopathy and Graves' hyperthyroidism. TCR beta CDR3 amplification used RNA transcripts. The first round was an RT-PCR with HTBI primers, and the second round was a multiplex PCR. TCRdb fed the multiplex PCR reads into MiXCR, producing one record per CDR3 protein. The sample shows about 400,000 distinct CDR3 sequences, about 16% of them seen only once. Sequenced material: peripheral blood. The origin of the receptors is a young woman with Graves' ophthalmopathy.

The sample holds a few counts of this clonotype. V and J are TRBV6-1 and TRBJ2-7; a possible D gene is TRBD2 (5 bases). V was pared by 3 bases and J by 0 bases, with 12 bases between. The CDR3 runs to 15 residues. The germline V gene has CDR1 MNHNS and CDR2 SASEGT. The chain's CDR3 is CASSDPDLYSYEQYF. Here the CDR3 DNA reads TGTGCCAGCAGTGATCCGGACTTGTACTCCTACGAGCAGTACTTC.

This clonotype has a count of ten or more. Here the CDR3 reads CASSQGLGNQETQYF. The CDR3 region has the DNA TGTGCCAGCAGCCAAGGATTAGGAAATCAAGAGACCCAGTACTTC. The chain has TRBV3-1 and TRBJ2-5; D ambiguous. V lost 1 base and J 2 bases, leaving 11 bases between the germline ends. CDR3 length: 15 residues. The germline CDR1 and CDR2 sequences are LGHDT and YNNKEL (reference sequence).

This clonotype was counted ten times or more. The J gene is TRBJ2-2, the V gene TRBV4-1, with D unclear. Germline CDR1 and CDR2: MGHRA and YSYEKL. Deletions cut 4 bases from V and 1 base from J, with 10 bases between. The CDR3 totals 15 residues. The CDR3 region is CASSRTLMNTGELFF. CDR3 DNA: TGCGCCAGCAGCCGGACGCTCATGAACACCGGGGAGCTGTTTTTT.

This clonotype was observed many times. V gene TRBV4-2 combines with J gene TRBJ1-5; 8 positions agree with TRBD1. V trimming: 4 bases; J trimming: 5 bases; junction bases outside the gene matches: 7. CDR1 is LGHNA and CDR2 is YNFKEQ in the germline V gene. This CDR3 is 15 amino acids long. For the CDR3, the DNA is TGTGCCAGCAGCCCGAGGACAGGGCGGGATCAGCCCCAGCATTTT. Translating gives CASSPRTGRDQPQHF.

Ten or more counts support this clonotype. The chain employs TRBV7-6 and TRBJ2-7; 8 bases are shared with TRBD1. From germline, CDR1 is SGHVS and CDR2 FNYEAQ. Losses at the gene ends were 6 bases for V and 2 bases for J; bases not matched to a gene: 12. This CDR3 has 16 amino acids. The CDR3 sequence is CASRGVGAGGTYEQYF. The DNA for the CDR3 is TGTGCCAGCAGAGGGGTTGGGGCAGGGGGCACCTACGAGCAGTACTTC.

This clonotype was observed many times. V is TRBV7-8 and J is TRBJ2-7, with 9 bases identical to TRBD2. After removal of 4 bases from V and 5 bases from J, the junction contained 9 bases not matched to a gene. The CDR3 has 15 residues. Germline assignment: CDR1 SGHVS and CDR2 FQNEAQ. The CDR3 coding sequence is TGTGCCAGCAGCTCCCTGCGGGGGGGCAGGGACGAGCAGTACTTC. Encoded protein: CASSSLRGGRDEQYF. Variable domain in full (rest from reference TRBV7-8 and TRBJ2-7): GAGVSQSPRYKVAKRGQDVALRCDPISGHVSLFWYQQALGQGPEFLTYFQNEAQLDKSGLPSDRFFAERPEGSVSTLKIQRTQQEDSAVYLCASSSLRGGRDEQYFGPGTRLTVT.

This clonotype has a count of ten or more. The rearrangement uses TRBV2 and TRBJ1-6; no definite D call. From germline, CDR1 is SNHLY and CDR2 FYNNEI. Trimming took 10 bases from V and 7 from J, leaving 14 bases between them. This CDR3 spans 13 amino acids. The CDR3 DNA follows: TGTGCCAACGCCACTGACCGGAATTCACCCCTCCACTTT. Its protein product is CANATDRNSPLHF.

This clonotype was seen ten or more times. The gene calls are TRBV7-2 and TRBJ2-7, with D unclear. V gave up 4 bases and J gave up 5 bases, with 12 bases separating them. The CDR3 consists of 13 residues. Germline lookup yields CDR1 SGHTA and CDR2 FQGNSA. The CDR3 loop is CASSSSSWNEQYF. The DNA of the CDR3 is TGTGCCAGCAGCTCCTCGTCCTGGAACGAGCAGTACTTC.

This clonotype was counted a single time. This rearrangement joins TRBV6-2 or TRBV6-3 to TRBJ2-7, with unresolved D. Germline lookup yields CDR1 MNHEY and CDR2 SVGEGT. Trimming stripped 7 bases from V and 2 bases from J, with 15 bases between. The CDR3 is 14 residues long. The chain's CDR3 is CASNGRATTYEQYF. The CDR3, as DNA: TGTGCCAGCAATGGAAGGGCCACCACCTACGAGCAGTACTTC.

This clonotype was found many times. The CDR3 bases are TGTGCCAGTAGTATCGGGACAGGGAGTGTATCCTATGGCTACACCTTC. It translates to CASSIGTGSVSYGYTF. The rearrangement links TRBV19 to TRBJ1-2; 9 bases fit TRBD1. The J segment lost 4 bases and the V segment lost 3 bases, leaving 9 bases of the junction unmatched. The CDR3 totals 16 residues. Germline V CDR1 and CDR2: LNHDA, SQIVND (reference sequence).

This clonotype was found many times. This chain links TRBV11-2 with TRBJ2-7; a weak D match, TRBD1 (5 bases). Germline CDR1 and CDR2: SGHAT and FQNNGV. With 0 bases removed from V and 2 bases from J, the gap between germline ends came to 14 bases. CDR3 length: 16 amino acids. The CDR3 nucleotides read TGTGCCAGCAGCTTAGATCGGCAGGGCCGGACCTACGAGCAGTACTTC. It yields the protein CASSLDRQGRTYEQYF.

This clonotype came up many times. The V call is TRBV7-2, the J call TRBJ2-5; 9 nucleotides align to TRBD1. Germline V gene lookup returns CDR1 SGHTA and CDR2 FQGNSA. This CDR3 comprises 14 residues. V dropped 5 bases and J dropped 6; count of bases not matched to a gene: 7. This CDR3 is CASSQTGQGKTQYF. As DNA, the CDR3 is TGTGCCAGCAGCCAAACGGGACAGGGAAAGACCCAGTACTTC. Supplemented by reference TRBV7-2 and TRBJ2-5, the full variable domain reads GAGVSQSPSNKVTEKGKDVELRCDPISGHTALYWYRQSLGQGLEFLIYFQGNSAPDKSGLPSDRFSAERTGGSVSTLTIQRTQQEDSAVYLCASSQTGQGKTQYFGPGTRLLVL.

This clonotype was picked up a small number of times. This may stem from a read error, because a much larger clone lies one nucleotide away. J is TRBJ1-1 and V is TRBV4-2; 8 bases line up with TRBD1. CDR1 is LGHNA, CDR2 YNFKEQ, per germline. This CDR3 region has 18 residues. V trimming: 4 bases; J trimming: 0 bases; junction bases outside the gene matches: 13. The chain's CDR3 is CASSPGQGSGLMNTEAFF. In DNA form, the CDR3 reads TGTGCCAGCAGCCCCGGACAGGGAAGTGGTCTAATGAACACTGAAGCTTTCTTT.

This clonotype was seen ten or more times. The rearrangement joins TRBV30 to TRBJ1-1; unclear D gene. V gave up 2 bases and J gave up 3 bases, with 13 bases separating them. CDR1 and CDR2 (germline): GTSNPN, SVGIG (reference sequence). CDR3 size: 14 residues. The CDR3 coding sequence is TGTGCCTGGAGTTACGTGGGGAGGCACACTGAAGCTTTCTTT. The encoded protein is CAWSYVGRHTEAFF.

The chain joins TRBV20-1 to TRBJ1-5, with D possibly being TRBD1 (6 bases). Germline-derived CDR1 and CDR2 are DFQATT and SNEGSKA (reference sequence). The CDR3 is made up of 16 amino acids. V was trimmed by 1 base and J by 4 bases, leaving 17 bases between them. This chain's CDR3 is CSARVPTGRGNQPQHF. The CDR3 DNA reads as TGCAGTGCTAGAGTCCCGACAGGTAGGGGGAATCAGCCCCAGCATTTT.

At least ten counts were recorded for this clonotype. The genes are TRBV18 and TRBJ1-3; no firm D call. The CDR3 has 16 residues. Germline V gene sequence: CDR1 KGHSH, CDR2 LQKENI. V was trimmed by 1 base and J by 0 bases, leaving 10 bases between them. Here the CDR3 DNA reads TGTGCCAGCTCACCACTCTGGACTAACTCTGGAAACACCATATATTTT. Translation gives CASSPLWTNSGNTIYF.

This clonotype came up many times. The V gene is TRBV20-1, the J gene TRBJ2-7; D is possibly TRBD1 (6 bases). The CDR3 contains 15 residues. Trimming left V 3 bases short and J 3 bases short, with 18 bases between. Germline CDR1 DFQATT, CDR2 SNEGSKA (reference sequence). The CDR3 sequence: CSARAPGHLLYEQYF. The CDR3 DNA reads as TGCAGTGCTAGGGCTCCGGGACACCTCCTCTACGAGCAGTACTTC.

V usage is TRBV4-3 and J usage is TRBJ2-4; D unresolved. CDR1 and CDR2 from the germline V gene are LGHNA and YSLEER. With 1 base removed from V and 0 bases from J, the gap between germline ends came to 10 bases. The CDR3 contains 16 residues. CDR3 coding DNA: TGCGCCAGCAGCCAAGTACAGTCACTAGCCAAAAACATTCAGTACTTC. Its protein is CASSQVQSLAKNIQYF.

This clonotype was seen more than once but under ten times. The chain employs TRBV27 and TRBJ1-2; D call uncertain. The germline gives CDR1 MNHEY, CDR2 SMNVEV (reference sequence). Trimming pared 6 bases from V and 1 base from J, leaving 9 bases between. The CDR3 totals 13 residues. CDR3 residues: CASSPTDNYGYTF. CDR3 sequence (DNA): TGTGCCAGCAGCCCTACAGATAACTATGGCTACACCTTC.

This clonotype has at least ten counts. V is TRBV27 and J is TRBJ1-1, with TRBD1 as a possible D gene (6 bases). CDR1 is MNHEY and CDR2 is SMNVEV in the germline V gene (reference sequence). The CDR3 is made up of 14 amino acids. With 3 bases removed from V and 6 bases from J, the gap between germline ends came to 14 bases. DNA of the CDR3: TGTGCCAGCAGTTTCCGAACAGGGAATGCTGAAGCTTTCTTT. Translating gives CASSFRTGNAEAFF.

In its sample, this clonotype was seen many times. CDR3 residues: CASSQDQQLAKNIQYF. Written as DNA, the CDR3 is TGCGCCAGCAGCCAAGATCAACAACTAGCCAAAAACATTCAGTACTTC. The V and J genes are TRBV4-3 and TRBJ2-4; D ambiguous. The CDR3 extends over 16 amino acids. Trimming took off 0 bases at V and 0 bases at J, with 9 bases between the two ends. Germline V gives CDR1 LGHNA, CDR2 YSLEER.

This clonotype was observed at least ten times. This chain joins TRBV7-8 and TRBJ2-2; 11 nucleotides match TRBD2. Trimming cost V 6 bases and J 4 bases; bases outside gene matches: 7. The germline CDR1 and CDR2 sequences are SGHVS and FQNEAQ. The CDR3 is made up of 16 amino acids. The CDR3 DNA follows: TGTGCCAGCAGTATTAGCGGGAGGGCCACCACCGGGGAGCTGTTTTTT. Protein product: CASSISGRATTGELFF.

The chain recombines TRBV7-2 with TRBJ2-7, with D uncertain. The V and J ends lost 8 bases and 9 bases respectively, with 20 bases between them. This CDR3 spans 13 amino acids. In germline, CDR1 is SGHTA, CDR2 FQGNSA. CDR3 coding DNA: TGTGCCAGCCGACTTAGTATGGGCTGGGTGCAGTACTTC. It encodes CASRLSMGWVQYF.

This clonotype was counted many times. This chain connects TRBV6-2 or TRBV6-3 to TRBJ1-5; no firm D call. Trimming cost V 2 bases and J 4 bases, with 6 bases left between them. The CDR3 has 13 amino acids. Germline V gives CDR1 MNHEY, CDR2 SVGEGT. The CDR3 DNA reads as TGTGCCAGCAGTTACCAGGAAAATCAGCCCCAGCATTTT. This gives the protein CASSYQENQPQHF.

The genes are TRBV10-2 and TRBJ1-2, with 7 bases lining up with TRBD1. Germline lookup yields CDR1 WSHSY and CDR2 SAAADI. The CDR3 length is 13 residues. J lost 6 bases, V lost 0 bases, and 1 base had no gene match. CDR3 nucleotide sequence: TGCGCCAGCAGTGAGTCCGGACAGGATGGCTACACCTTC. Its protein is CASSESGQDGYTF.

This clonotype was seen many times. Only one base separates this from a far larger clonotype, so it likely reflects a read error. This chain connects TRBV6-2 or TRBV6-3 to TRBJ2-7, with a possible D match to TRBD2 (5 bases). Germline lookup yields CDR1 MNHEY and CDR2 SVGEGT. The V end was cut by 4 bases, the J end by 3 bases, with 7 bases between. The CDR3 totals 12 residues. The CDR3 nucleotides read TGTGCCAGCAGTTCAGCGGTCTACGAGCAGTACTTC. Protein product: CASSSAVYEQYF.

In this sample, this clonotype turned up many times. One end of the junction fails to match germline, which may point to a read error. The CDR3 coding sequence is TGTGCCAGCAGTTACTCCCTGGGCGAGCGGTACTTC. Translating it yields CASSYSLGERYF. The genes are TRBV6-2 or TRBV6-3 and TRBJ2-7; no firm D call. This CDR3 contains 12 residues. Germline assignment: CDR1 MNHEY and CDR2 SVGEGT.

In its sample, this clonotype was seen many times. The chain links TRBV7-9 to TRBJ1-5, with TRBD1 matching 7 bases. Germline CDR1 and CDR2: SEHNR and FQNEAQ (reference sequence). The CDR3 runs to 15 residues. With V trimmed by 5 bases and J by 5 bases, 9 bases remained unmatched. CDR3 sequence: CASSRGTEHDQPQHF. As DNA, the CDR3 is TGTGCCAGCAGCCGCGGGACAGAACATGATCAGCCCCAGCATTTT.

This clonotype was found many times. The rearrangement uses TRBV6-2 or TRBV6-3 and TRBJ1-1; 8 positions agree with TRBD1. V shed 7 bases and J 0 bases; nucleotides not matched to a gene: 4. Germline assignment: CDR1 MNHEY and CDR2 SVGEGT. This CDR3 contains 14 residues. The CDR3 DNA reads as TGTGCCAGCATAAACAGGGGGATGAACACTGAAGCTTTCTTT. It is translated as CASINRGMNTEAFF.

Ten or more counts support this clonotype. V and J are TRBV20-1 and TRBJ2-4; 10 bases map to TRBD1. This CDR3 is 17 amino acids long. The germline CDR1 and CDR2 sequences are DFQATT and SNEGSKA (reference sequence). J gave up 1 base and V 6 bases, and 12 bases lay outside the gene matches. This CDR3 is CSADRGLVLGAKNIQYF. In DNA, the CDR3 is TGCAGTGCAGACAGGGGGCTCGTTCTTGGGGCCAAAAACATTCAGTACTTC.